The TCR beta chain described here comes from a study of CD8+CD57+ T cells in acquired aplastic anemia. Study-wide results and caveats: Twenty-nine shared CD8+ CDR3s appeared highly expressed within patients' immunodominant clones.

The CDR3 loop spans 16 amino acids. CDR1 and CDR2 (germline): SGHTA, FQGTGA. The V end lost 8 bases, the J end lost 3 bases, and 17 bases lay between the germline ends. This clonotype occurred once. Its antigen remains unknown. Patients who underwent sequencing had shown CD8+CD57+ cell expansion by flow cytometry. No patient had been given any therapy when blood was sampled. Genomic DNA provided the template from which TCR beta VDJ and CDR3 profiles were obtained. TCRdb redid the calling of the reads with MiXCR, one entry per CDR3 protein. The sample lists approximately 300,000 distinct CDR3 sequences; approximately 57% were seen once.

The sequenced sample consisted of sorted CD4+, CD8+, or CD8+CD57+ T cells (not recorded which) from PBMCs. The chain couples TRBV7-3 to TRBJ1-6, with D perhaps TRBD1 (5 bases). This sequence was found in a human donor with aplastic anemia. CDR3 coding DNA: TGTGCCAGCCAGGGAGGAGTCGGCGTCTATAATTCACCCCTCCACTTT. The encoded protein is CASQGGVGVYNSPLHF.